The 17 T cell receptor beta chains below all came from one sample that was sequenced in a study of shared T cell receptors in the human thymus. Measured with immunoSEQ multiplex PCR; TCRdb has only the in-frame clones, and not every one. The profile shows about 610,000 clones, roughly 90% of them singletons. These records were also assigned to another study, of human thymus T cells.

Specimen: thymocytes. These receptors all come from a boy under two years old with a congenital heart defect.

This sequence joins TRBV6-5 and TRBJ2-1; 8 bases fit TRBD2. This CDR3 region has 15 residues. In germline, CDR1 is MNHEY, CDR2 SVGAGI. J was trimmed by 2 bases and V by 8 bases; bases with no gene match: 8. The CDR3 here is CASQLSGSTYNEQFF. The CDR3 region has the DNA TGTGCCAGCCAGTTAAGCGGGAGTACCTACAATGAGCAGTTCTTC.

The chain is built from TRBV29-1 and TRBJ1-2; D not resolved. The germline V gene has CDR1 SQVTM and CDR2 ANQGSEA. This CDR3 comprises 11 residues. The V gene lost 6 bases and the J gene lost 4 bases, with 9 bases spanning the gap. DNA for the CDR3: TGCAGCGTGGGAGAGCTCTATGGCTACACCTTC. As protein: CSVGELYGYTF.

The gene calls are TRBV9 and TRBJ2-1; TRBD2 might be the D (7 bases). V was pared by 3 bases and J by 8 bases, with 15 bases between. This CDR3 has 14 residues. CDR1 is SGDLS, CDR2 YYNGEE, per germline. The CDR3 nucleotides are TGTGCCAGCAGCGCAAGGGGGGGGGCGGATGAGCAGTTCTTC. It specifies CASSARGGADEQFF.

The V gene is TRBV5-1, the J gene TRBJ2-2, with 8 bases lining up with TRBD2. Germline CDR1 and CDR2: SGHRS and YFSETQ. V was clipped by 4 bases and J by 2 bases; unmatched bases: 10. The CDR3 spans 17 residues. In DNA, the CDR3 is TGCGCCAGCAGCCTCTACTCCCTAGCGGGTAACACCGGGGAGCTGTTTTTT. Protein: CASSLYSLAGNTGELFF.

The genes are TRBV7-8 and TRBJ2-7; TRBD2 matches 9 bases. The CDR3 loop spans 15 amino acids. V shed 1 base and J 2 bases; nucleotides not matched to a gene: 3. The germline V gene encodes CDR1 SGHVS and CDR2 FQNEAQ. CDR3 coding DNA: TGTGCCAGCAGCTTAGGCCTAGCGGGGACCTACGAGCAGTACTTC. This translates into CASSLGLAGTYEQYF.

The CDR3 is CASREGAYITDTQYF. As DNA, the CDR3 is TGTGCCAGCAGGGAGGGGGCGTACATTACAGATACGCAGTATTTT. This chain connects TRBV6-5 to TRBJ2-3; weak D call: TRBD1 (7 bases). V gave up 6 bases and J gave up 3 bases, with 16 bases separating them. CDR1 MNHEY and CDR2 SVGAGI come from the germline V gene. The CDR3 extends over 15 amino acids.

The chain combines TRBV4-2 with TRBJ2-1; weak D call: TRBD2 (6 bases). The V end was cut by 1 base, the J end by 4 bases, with 14 bases between. From germline, CDR1 is LGHNA and CDR2 YNFKEQ. The CDR3 spans 16 residues. The CDR3 region has the DNA TGTGCCAGCAGCCAAGTTCCTAGGAGGGGATACAATGAGCAGTTCTTC. Translating gives CASSQVPRRGYNEQFF.

The chain links TRBV4-1 to TRBJ2-7; possible D gene TRBD2, 6 bases. Trimming stripped 0 bases from V and 3 bases from J, with 30 bases between. The germline V gene has CDR1 MGHRA and CDR2 YSYEKL. This CDR3 spans 21 amino acids. The CDR3 nucleotides read TGCGCCAGCAGCCAAGAAGCAGGCCGGGGGACCAGGGCAGGGCGCAGCTACGAGCAGTACTTC. Its protein is CASSQEAGRGTRAGRSYEQYF.

The V gene is TRBV5-4, the J gene TRBJ2-7; TRBD2 agrees at 9 bases. V lost 0 bases and J lost 6; bases outside the gene matches: 1. This CDR3 is 13 amino acids long. CDR1 and CDR2 (germline): SGHNT, YYREEE (reference sequence). The CDR3 nucleotides are TGTGCCAGCAGCTTGGTACTAGCGGGCGAGCAGTACTTC. This encodes CASSLVLAGEQYF.

This CDR3 is CASYLMLAGSQHRQDTQYF. CDR3 DNA: TGTGCCAGCTACCTCATGCTAGCGGGTAGCCAACACCGTCAGGATACGCAGTATTTT. The chain has TRBV5-4 and TRBJ2-3; 8 bases match TRBD2. Germline CDR1 and CDR2: SGHNT and YYREEE (reference sequence). V shed 7 bases and J 6 bases; nucleotides not matched to a gene: 25. The CDR3 sequence is 19 residues long.

In its sample, this clone was seen once. The chain links TRBV28 to TRBJ2-5; 12 bases align to TRBD2. This CDR3 has 16 amino acids. Germline V gene lookup returns CDR1 MDHEN and CDR2 SYDVKM. J gave up 3 bases and V 5 bases, and 7 bases lay outside the gene matches. The CDR3: CASSASRTSGKETQYF. The DNA for the CDR3 is TGTGCCAGCAGTGCTTCGAGGACTAGCGGGAAAGAGACCCAGTACTTC.

The rearrangement links TRBV28 to TRBJ1-2; TRBD1 matches at 9 bases. Germline V gene lookup returns CDR1 MDHEN and CDR2 SYDVKM. The CDR3 contains 13 residues. V trimming: 10 bases; J trimming: 7 bases; junction bases outside the gene matches: 10. DNA for the CDR3: TGTGCCACCTGGACAGGGGTTAAGGGTGGCTACACCTTC. Translating it yields CATWTGVKGGYTF.

This clone was detected only a few times. CDR3 region: CASSRIAERPPFIDEQFF. The CDR3 DNA reads TGTGCCAGTAGTAGAATAGCGGAACGGCCCCCCTTCATCGATGAGCAGTTCTTC. The chain uses TRBV19 and TRBJ2-1; possible D gene TRBD2, 6 bases. CDR3 size: 18 residues. Trimming took off 4 bases at V and 8 bases at J, with 27 bases between the two ends. In germline, CDR1 is LNHDA, CDR2 SQIVND (reference sequence).

The chain's CDR3 is CASSWGQGGVGELFF. CDR3 sequence (DNA): TGTGCCAGTAGTTGGGGACAGGGGGGTGTCGGGGAGCTGTTTTTT. V is TRBV19 and J is TRBJ2-2; 11 bases match TRBD1. CDR1 is LNHDA, CDR2 SQIVND, per germline (reference sequence). This CDR3 is built from 15 residues. Germline trimming cut 5 bases from V and 7 bases from J; bases unmatched to any gene: 6.

The chain combines TRBV4-2 with TRBJ2-7, with D perhaps TRBD1 (6 bases). Germline assignment: CDR1 LGHNA and CDR2 YNFKEQ. Trimming removed 1 base at V and 5 bases at J, with 15 bases between. The CDR3 spans 15 residues. The CDR3 sequence is CASSQVHPGDHEQYF. The CDR3 DNA follows: TGTGCCAGCAGCCAAGTCCACCCAGGGGACCACGAGCAGTACTTC.

V and J are TRBV23-1 and TRBJ1-5, with D possibly matching TRBD1 (5 bases). TRBV23-1 is classed as an ORF, of uncertain function. The CDR3 is made up of 15 amino acids. V gave up 4 bases and J gave up 5 bases, with 15 bases separating them. The CDR3 coding sequence is TGCGCCAGCAGTCCATCTCGACAGTGTCATCAGCCCCAGCATTTT. Residues: CASSPSRQCHQPQHF.

The V and J genes are TRBV10-3 and TRBJ2-5, with 7 bases identical to TRBD1. V trimming: 6 bases; J trimming: 3 bases; junction bases outside the gene matches: 4. The V gene's germline CDR1 is ENHRY and CDR2 SYGVKD. CDR3 length equals 13 residues. The CDR3: CAIRIDREETQYF. Written as DNA, the CDR3 is TGTGCCATCAGAATCGACAGGGAAGAGACCCAGTACTTC.